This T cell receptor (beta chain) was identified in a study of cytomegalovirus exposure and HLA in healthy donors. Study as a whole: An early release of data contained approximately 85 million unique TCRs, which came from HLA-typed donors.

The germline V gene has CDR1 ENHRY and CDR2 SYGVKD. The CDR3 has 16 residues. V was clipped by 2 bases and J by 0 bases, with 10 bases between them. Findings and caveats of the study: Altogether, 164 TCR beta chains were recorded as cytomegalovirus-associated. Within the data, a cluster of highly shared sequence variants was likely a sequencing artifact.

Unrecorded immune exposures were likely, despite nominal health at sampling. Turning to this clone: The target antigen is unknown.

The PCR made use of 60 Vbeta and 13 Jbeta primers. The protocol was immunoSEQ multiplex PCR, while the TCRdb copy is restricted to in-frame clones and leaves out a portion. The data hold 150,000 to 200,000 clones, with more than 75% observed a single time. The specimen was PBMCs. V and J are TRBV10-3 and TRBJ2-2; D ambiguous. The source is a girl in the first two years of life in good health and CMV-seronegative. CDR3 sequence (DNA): TGTGCCATCAGTGAGCCGCAGGTTGCGAACACCGGGGAGCTGTTTTTT. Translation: CAISEPQVANTGELFF.